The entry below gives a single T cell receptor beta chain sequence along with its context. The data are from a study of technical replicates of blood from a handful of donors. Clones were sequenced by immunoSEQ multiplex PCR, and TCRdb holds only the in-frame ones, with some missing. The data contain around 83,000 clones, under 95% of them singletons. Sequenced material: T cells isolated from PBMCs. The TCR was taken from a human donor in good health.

The CDR3 sequence is CASRAGTGGHQPQHF. The CDR3 bases are TGTGCCAGCAGGGCCGGGACAGGGGGCCATCAGCCCCAGCATTTT. The chain couples TRBV7-9 to TRBJ1-5, with 12 bases identical to TRBD1. Germline trimming cut 6 bases from V and 5 bases from J; bases unmatched to any gene: 5. The CDR3 consists of 15 residues. CDR1 and CDR2 (germline): SEHNR, FQNEAQ (reference sequence).